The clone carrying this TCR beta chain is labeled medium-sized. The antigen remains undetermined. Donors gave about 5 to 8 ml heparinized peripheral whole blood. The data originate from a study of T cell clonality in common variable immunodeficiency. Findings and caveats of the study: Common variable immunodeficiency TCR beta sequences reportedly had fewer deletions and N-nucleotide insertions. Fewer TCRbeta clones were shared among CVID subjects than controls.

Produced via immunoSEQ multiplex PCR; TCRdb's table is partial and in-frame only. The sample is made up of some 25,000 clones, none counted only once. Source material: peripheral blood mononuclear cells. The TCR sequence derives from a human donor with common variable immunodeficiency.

The CDR3 DNA, read in part, is TGCGCCAGCAGCTTGGTAGGGACAGGGACCTACGAG. Encoded protein: CASSLVGTGTYE. The CDR3 reads in full as CASSLVGTGTYEQYF. The chain joins TRBV5-1 to TRBJ2-7, with 9 bases that match TRBD1. With the read ending 3 residues before the CDR3 end, the germline J gene is used to fill in that end. The CDR3 is made up of 15 amino acids. The junction had 3 bases not matched to a gene; V was cut back by 0 bases and J by 2 bases. Per the germline V gene, CDR1 is SGHRS and CDR2 is YFSETQ. The full variable domain, in which reference TRBV5-1 and TRBJ2-7 provide the parts outside the CDR3, is KAGVTQTPRYLIKTRGQQVTLSCSPISGHRSVSWYQQTPGQGLQFLFEYFSETQRNKGNFPGRFSGRQFSNSRSEMNVSTLELGDSALYLCASSLVGTGTYEQYFGPGTRLTVT.